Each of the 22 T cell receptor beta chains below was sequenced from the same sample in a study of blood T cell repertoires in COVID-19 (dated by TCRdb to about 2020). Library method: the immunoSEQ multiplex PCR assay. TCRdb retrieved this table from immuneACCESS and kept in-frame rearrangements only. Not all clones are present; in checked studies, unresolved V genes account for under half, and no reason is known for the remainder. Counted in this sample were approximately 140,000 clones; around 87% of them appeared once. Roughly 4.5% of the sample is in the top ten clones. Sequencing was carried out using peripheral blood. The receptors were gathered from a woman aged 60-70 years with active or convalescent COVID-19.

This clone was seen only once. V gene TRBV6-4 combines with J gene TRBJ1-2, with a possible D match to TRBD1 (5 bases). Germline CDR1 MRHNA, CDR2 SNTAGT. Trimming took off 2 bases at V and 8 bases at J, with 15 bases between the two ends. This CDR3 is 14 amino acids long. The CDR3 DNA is TGTGCCAGCAGTGACAGCCCGGCAGGGTCGGGCTACACCTTC. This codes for CASSDSPAGSGYTF.

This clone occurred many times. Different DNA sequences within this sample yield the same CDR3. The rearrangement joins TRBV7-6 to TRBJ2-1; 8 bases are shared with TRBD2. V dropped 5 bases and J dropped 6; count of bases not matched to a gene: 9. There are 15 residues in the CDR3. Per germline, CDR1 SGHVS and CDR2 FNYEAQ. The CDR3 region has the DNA TGTGCCAGCAGCCTATCAGCGGGGGAGGGCAATGAGCAGTTCTTC. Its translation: CASSLSAGEGNEQFF.

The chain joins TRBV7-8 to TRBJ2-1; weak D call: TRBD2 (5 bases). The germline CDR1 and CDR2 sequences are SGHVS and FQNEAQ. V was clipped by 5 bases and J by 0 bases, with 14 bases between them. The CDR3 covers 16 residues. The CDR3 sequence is CASSPSTSNSYNEQFF. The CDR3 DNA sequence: TGTGCCAGCAGCCCTTCCACTAGTAACTCCTACAATGAGCAGTTCTTC.

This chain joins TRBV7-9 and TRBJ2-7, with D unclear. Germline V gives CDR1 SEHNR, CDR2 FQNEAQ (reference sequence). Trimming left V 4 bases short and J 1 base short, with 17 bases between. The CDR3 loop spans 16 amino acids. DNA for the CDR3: TGTGCCAGCAGCTCCTTCAGGATTCCTGGGTCCTACGAGCAGTACTTC. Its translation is CASSSFRIPGSYEQYF.

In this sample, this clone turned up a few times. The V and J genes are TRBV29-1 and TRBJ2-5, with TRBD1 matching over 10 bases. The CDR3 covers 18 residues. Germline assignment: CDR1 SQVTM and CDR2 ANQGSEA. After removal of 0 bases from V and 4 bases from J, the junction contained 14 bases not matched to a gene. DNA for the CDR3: TGCAGCGTTGAAGATTTAGGTCCGGGACAGGGGAGGCTAGAGACCCAGTACTTC. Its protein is CSVEDLGPGQGRLETQYF.

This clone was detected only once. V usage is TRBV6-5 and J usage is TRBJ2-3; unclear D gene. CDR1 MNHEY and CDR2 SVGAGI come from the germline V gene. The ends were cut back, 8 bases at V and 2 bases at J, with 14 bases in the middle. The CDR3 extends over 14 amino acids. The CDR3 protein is CASRLEPYTDTQYF. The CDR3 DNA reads TGTGCCAGCCGCCTAGAGCCATACACAGATACGCAGTATTTT.

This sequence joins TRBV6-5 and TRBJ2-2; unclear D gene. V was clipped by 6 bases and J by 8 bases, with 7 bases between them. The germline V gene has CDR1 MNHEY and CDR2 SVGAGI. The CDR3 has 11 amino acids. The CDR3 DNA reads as TGTGCCAGCAGCCTCCTGGGGGAGCTGTTTTTT. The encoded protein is CASSLLGELFF.

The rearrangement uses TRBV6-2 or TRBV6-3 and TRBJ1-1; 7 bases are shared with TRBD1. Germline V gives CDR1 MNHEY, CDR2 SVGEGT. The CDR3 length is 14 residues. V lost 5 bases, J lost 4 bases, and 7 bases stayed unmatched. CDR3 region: CASSPRQGGTEAFF. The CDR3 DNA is TGTGCCAGCAGTCCACGACAGGGAGGCACTGAAGCTTTCTTT.

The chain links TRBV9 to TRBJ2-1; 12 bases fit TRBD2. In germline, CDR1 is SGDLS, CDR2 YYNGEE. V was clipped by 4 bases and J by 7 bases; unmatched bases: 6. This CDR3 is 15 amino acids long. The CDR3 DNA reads TGTGCCAGCAGCCTTCTAGCGGGGGGGCCTAATGAGCAGTTCTTC. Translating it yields CASSLLAGGPNEQFF.

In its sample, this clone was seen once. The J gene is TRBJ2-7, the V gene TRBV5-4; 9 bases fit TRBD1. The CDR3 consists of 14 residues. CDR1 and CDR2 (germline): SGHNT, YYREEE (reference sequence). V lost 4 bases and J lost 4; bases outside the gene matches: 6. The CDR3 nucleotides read TGTGCCAGCAGCCCGGGACAGGGACCGTACGAGCAGTACTTC. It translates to CASSPGQGPYEQYF.

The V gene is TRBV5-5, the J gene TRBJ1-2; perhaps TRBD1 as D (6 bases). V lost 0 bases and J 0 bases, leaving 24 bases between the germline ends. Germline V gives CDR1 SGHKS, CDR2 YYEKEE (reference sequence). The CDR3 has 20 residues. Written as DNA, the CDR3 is TGTGCCAGCAGCTTGGCCGAGGCAGGGGCTATAACTGCCCCTAACTATGGCTACACCTTC. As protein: CASSLAEAGAITAPNYGYTF.

CDR3: CASSSSNSPLHF. The DNA of the CDR3 is TGTGCCAGTAGCTCCTCCAATTCACCCCTCCACTTT. The rearrangement uses TRBV19 and TRBJ1-6; D gene uncertain. Trimming pared 6 bases from V and 7 bases from J, leaving 7 bases between. The CDR3 is made up of 12 amino acids. CDR1 and CDR2 from the germline V gene are LNHDA and SQIVND (reference sequence).

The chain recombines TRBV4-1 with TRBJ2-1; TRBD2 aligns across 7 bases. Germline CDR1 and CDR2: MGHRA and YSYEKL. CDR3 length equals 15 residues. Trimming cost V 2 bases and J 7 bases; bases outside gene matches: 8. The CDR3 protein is CASSQPLAGVNEQFF. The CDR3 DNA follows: TGCGCCAGCAGCCAACCTTTAGCGGGCGTAAATGAGCAGTTCTTC.

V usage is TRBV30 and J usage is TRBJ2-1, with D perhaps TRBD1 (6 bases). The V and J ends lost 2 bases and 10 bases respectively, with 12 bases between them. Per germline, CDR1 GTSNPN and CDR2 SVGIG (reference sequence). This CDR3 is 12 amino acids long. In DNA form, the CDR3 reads TGTGCCTGGAGTCGGGGTCAGGGGGAGCAGTTCTTC. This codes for CAWSRGQGEQFF.

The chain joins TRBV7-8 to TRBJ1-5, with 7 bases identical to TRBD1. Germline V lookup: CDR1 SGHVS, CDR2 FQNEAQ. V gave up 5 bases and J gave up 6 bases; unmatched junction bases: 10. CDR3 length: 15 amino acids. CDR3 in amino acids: CASSHQRQGVQPQHF. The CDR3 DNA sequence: TGTGCCAGCAGCCATCAAAGACAGGGAGTTCAGCCCCAGCATTTT. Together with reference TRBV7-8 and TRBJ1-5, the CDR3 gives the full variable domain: GAGVSQSPRYKVAKRGQDVALRCDPISGHVSLFWYQQALGQGPEFLTYFQNEAQLDKSGLPSDRFFAERPEGSVSTLKIQRTQQEDSAVYLCASSHQRQGVQPQHFGDGTRLSIL.

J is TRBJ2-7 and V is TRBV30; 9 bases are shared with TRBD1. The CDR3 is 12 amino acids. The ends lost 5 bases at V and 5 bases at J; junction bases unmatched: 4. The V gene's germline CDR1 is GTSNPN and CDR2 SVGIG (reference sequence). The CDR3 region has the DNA TGTGCCTGGGCCGGGACAGGGAACGAGCAGTACTTC. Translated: CAWAGTGNEQYF.

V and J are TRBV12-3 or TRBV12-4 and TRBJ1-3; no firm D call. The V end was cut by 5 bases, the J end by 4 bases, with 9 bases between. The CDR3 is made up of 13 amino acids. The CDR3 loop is CASSPPQGNTIYF. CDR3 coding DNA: TGTGCCAGCAGTCCCCCCCAGGGAAACACCATATATTTT.

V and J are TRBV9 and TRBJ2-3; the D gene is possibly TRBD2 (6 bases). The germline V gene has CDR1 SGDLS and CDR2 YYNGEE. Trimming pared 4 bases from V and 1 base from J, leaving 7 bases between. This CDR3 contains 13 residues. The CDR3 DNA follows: TGTGCCAGCAGCCCGGGGGGCACAGATACGCAGTATTTT. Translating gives CASSPGGTDTQYF.

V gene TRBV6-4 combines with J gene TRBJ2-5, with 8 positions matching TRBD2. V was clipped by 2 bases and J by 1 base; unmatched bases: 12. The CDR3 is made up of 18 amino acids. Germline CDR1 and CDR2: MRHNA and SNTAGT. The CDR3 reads CASSDHSGGAKFQETQYF. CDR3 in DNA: TGTGCCAGCAGTGACCACTCGGGGGGGGCGAAATTCCAAGAGACCCAGTACTTC.

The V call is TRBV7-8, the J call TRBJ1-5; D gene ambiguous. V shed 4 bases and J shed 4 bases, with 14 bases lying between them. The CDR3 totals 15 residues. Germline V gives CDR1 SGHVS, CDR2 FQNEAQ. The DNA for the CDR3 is TGTGCCAGCAGCTCCGGGATAACCCAAAATCAGCCCCAGCATTTT. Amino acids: CASSSGITQNQPQHF.

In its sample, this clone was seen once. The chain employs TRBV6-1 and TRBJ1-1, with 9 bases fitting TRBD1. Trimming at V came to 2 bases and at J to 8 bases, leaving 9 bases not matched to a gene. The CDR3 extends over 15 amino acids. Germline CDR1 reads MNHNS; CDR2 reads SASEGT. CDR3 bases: TGTGCCAGCAGTGAACCGGGACAGGGTGCGGGCGAAGCTTTCTTT. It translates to CASSEPGQGAGEAFF.

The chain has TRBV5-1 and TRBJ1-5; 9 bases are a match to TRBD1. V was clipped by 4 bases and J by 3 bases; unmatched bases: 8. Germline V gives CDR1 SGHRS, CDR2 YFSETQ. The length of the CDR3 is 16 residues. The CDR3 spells CASSGRDRATNQPQHF. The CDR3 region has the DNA TGCGCCAGCAGCGGGAGGGACAGGGCTACCAATCAGCCCCAGCATTTT.